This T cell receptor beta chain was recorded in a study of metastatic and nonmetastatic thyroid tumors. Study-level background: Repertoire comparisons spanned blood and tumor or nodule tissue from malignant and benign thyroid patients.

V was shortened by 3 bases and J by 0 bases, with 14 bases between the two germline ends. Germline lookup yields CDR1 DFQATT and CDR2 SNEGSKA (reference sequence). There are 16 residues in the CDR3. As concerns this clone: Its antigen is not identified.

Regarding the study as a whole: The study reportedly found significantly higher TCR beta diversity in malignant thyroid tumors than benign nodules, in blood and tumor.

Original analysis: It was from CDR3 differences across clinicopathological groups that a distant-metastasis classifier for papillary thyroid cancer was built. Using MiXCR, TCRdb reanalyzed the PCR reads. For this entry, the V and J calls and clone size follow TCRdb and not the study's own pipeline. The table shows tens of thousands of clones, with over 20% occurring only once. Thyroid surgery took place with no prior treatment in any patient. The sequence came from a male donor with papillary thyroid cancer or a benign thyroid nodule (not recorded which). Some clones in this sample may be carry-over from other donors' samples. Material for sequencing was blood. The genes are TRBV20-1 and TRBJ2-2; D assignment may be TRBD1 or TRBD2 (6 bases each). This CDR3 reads CSASETGASNTGELFF. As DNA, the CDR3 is TGCAGTGCTAGTGAGACGGGGGCCTCGAACACCGGGGAGCTGTTTTTT.